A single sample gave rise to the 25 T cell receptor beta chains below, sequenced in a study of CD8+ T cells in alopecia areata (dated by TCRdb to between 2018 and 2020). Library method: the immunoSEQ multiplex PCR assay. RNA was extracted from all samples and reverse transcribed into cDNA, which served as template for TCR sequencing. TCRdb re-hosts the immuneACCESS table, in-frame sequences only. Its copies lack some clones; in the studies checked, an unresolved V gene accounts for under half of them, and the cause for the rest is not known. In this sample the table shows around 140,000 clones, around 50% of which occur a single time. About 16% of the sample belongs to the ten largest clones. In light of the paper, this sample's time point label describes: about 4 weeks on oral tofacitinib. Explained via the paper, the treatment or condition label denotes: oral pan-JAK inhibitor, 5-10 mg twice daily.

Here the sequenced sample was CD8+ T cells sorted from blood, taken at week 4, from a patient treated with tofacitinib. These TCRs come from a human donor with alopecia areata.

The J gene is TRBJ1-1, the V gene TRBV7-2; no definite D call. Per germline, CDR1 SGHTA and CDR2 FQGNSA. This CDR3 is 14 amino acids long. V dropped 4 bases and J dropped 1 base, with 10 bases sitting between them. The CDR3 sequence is CASSSHVKNTEAFF. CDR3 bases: TGTGCCAGCAGCTCACACGTGAAGAACACTGAAGCTTTCTTT.

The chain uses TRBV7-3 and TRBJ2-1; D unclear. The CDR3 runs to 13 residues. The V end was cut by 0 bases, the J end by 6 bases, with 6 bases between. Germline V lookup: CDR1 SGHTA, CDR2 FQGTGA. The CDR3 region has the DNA TGTGCCAGCAGCTTAACGTGGGGCAATGAGCAGTTCTTC. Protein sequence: CASSLTWGNEQFF.

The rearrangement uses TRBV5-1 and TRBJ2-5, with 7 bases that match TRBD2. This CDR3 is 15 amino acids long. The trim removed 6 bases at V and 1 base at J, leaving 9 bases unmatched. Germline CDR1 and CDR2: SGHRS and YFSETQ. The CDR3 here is CASTRRRGSQETQYF. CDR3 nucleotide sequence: TGCGCCAGCACAAGACGGCGGGGGTCCCAAGAGACCCAGTACTTC.

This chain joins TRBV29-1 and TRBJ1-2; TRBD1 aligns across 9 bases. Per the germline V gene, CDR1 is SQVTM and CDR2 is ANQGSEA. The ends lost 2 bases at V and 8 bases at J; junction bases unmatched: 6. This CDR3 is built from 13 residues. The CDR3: CSVELQGAKGYTF. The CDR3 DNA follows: TGCAGCGTTGAATTACAGGGGGCAAAGGGCTACACCTTC.

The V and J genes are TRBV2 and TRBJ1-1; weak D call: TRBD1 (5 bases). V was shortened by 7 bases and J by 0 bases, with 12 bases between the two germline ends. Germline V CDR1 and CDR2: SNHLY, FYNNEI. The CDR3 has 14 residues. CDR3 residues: CASTLGLMNTEAFF. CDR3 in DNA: TGTGCCAGCACCCTGGGACTTATGAACACTGAAGCTTTCTTT.

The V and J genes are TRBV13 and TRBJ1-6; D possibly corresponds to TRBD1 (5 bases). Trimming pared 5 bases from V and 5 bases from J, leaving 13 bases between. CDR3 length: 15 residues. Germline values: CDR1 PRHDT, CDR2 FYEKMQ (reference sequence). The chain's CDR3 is CASSDAGTNNSPLHF. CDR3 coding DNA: TGTGCCAGCAGCGACGCCGGGACCAATAATTCACCCCTCCACTTT.

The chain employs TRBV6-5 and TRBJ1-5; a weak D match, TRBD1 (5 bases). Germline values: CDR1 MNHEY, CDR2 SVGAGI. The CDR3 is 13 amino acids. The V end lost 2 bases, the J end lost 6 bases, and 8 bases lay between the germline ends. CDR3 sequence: CASSYDGGQPQHF. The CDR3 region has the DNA TGTGCCAGCAGTTACGATGGGGGTCAGCCCCAGCATTTT.

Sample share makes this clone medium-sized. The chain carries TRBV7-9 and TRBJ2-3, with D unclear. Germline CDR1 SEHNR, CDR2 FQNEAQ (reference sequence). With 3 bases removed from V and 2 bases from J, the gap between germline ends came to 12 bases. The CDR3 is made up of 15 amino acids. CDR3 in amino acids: CASSLVGPNTDTQYF. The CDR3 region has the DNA TGTGCCAGCAGCTTGGTCGGGCCCAACACAGATACGCAGTATTTT.

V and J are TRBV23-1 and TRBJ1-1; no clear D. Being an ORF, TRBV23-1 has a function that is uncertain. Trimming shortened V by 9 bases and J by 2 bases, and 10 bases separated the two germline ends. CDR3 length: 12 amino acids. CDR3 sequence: CASRGRNTEAFF. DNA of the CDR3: TGCGCCAGTCGAGGGAGAAACACTGAAGCTTTCTTT.

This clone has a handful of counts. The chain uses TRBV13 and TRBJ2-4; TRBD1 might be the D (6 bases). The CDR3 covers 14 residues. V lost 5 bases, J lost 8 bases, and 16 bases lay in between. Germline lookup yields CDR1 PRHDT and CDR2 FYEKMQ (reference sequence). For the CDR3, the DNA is TGTGCCAGCAGCCCCGAGGGGGTCGAAGACATTCAGTACTTC. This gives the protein CASSPEGVEDIQYF. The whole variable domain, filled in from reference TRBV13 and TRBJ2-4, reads AAGVIQSPRHLIKEKRETATLKCYPIPRHDTVYWYQQGPGQDPQFLISFYEKMQSDKGSIPDRFSAQQFSDYHSELNMSSLELGDSALYFCASSPEGVEDIQYFGAGTRLSVL.

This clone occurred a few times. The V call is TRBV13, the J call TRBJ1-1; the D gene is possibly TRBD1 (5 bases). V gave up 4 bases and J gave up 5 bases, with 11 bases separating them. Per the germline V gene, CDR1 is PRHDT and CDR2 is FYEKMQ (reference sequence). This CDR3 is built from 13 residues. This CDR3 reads CASSSTGGTEAFF. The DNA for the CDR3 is TGTGCCAGCAGCTCCACGGGGGGGACTGAAGCTTTCTTT.

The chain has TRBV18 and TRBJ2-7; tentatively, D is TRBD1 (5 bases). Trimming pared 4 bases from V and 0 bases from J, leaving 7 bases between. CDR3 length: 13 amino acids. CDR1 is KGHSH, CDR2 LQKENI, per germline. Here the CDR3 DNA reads TGTGCCAGCTCACAGGACAACTCCTACGAGCAGTACTTC. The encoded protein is CASSQDNSYEQYF.

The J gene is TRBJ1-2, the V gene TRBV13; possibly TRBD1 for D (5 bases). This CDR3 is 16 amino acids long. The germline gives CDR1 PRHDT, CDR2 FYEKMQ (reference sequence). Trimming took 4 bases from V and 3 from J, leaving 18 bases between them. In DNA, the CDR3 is TGTGCCAGCAGCTACTCGGACGACTTCAGGGACTATGGCTACACCTTC. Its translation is CASSYSDDFRDYGYTF.

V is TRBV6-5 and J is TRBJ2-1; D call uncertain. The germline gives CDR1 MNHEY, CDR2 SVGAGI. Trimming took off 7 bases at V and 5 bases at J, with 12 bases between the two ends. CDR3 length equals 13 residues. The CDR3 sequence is CASTDNWNNEQFF. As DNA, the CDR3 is TGTGCCAGCACCGATAACTGGAACAATGAGCAGTTCTTC.

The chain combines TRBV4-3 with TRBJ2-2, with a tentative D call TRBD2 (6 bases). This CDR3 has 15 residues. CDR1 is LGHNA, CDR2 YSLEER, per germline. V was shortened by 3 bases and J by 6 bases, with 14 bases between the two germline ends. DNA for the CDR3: TGCGCCAGCAGCCACGCGTTAGGCGGGGCCGGGGAGCTGTTTTTT. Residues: CASSHALGGAGELFF.

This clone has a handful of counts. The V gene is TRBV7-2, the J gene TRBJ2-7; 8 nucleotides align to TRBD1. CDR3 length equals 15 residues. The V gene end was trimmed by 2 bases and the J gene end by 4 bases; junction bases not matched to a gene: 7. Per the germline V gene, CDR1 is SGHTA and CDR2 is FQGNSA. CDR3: CASSLSGTGLYEQYF. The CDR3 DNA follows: TGTGCCAGCAGCTTATCCGGGACAGGTCTTTACGAGCAGTACTTC.

The DNA of the CDR3 is TGCGCCAGCGTCTGTAGGGGCTACACCTTC. Protein: CASVCRGYTF. The J gene is TRBJ1-2, the V gene TRBV23-1; D not resolved. TRBV23-1 is known as an ORF, though its function is uncertain. This CDR3 has 10 residues. Trimming removed 8 bases from V and 8 bases from J, with 9 bases in between.

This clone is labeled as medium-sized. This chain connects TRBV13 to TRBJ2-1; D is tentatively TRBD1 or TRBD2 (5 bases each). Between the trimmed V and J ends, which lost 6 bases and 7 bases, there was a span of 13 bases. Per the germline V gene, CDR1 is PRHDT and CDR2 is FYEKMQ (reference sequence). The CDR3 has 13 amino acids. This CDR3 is CASSTRGVNEQFF. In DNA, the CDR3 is TGTGCCAGCAGTACCCGGGGCGTTAATGAGCAGTTCTTC.

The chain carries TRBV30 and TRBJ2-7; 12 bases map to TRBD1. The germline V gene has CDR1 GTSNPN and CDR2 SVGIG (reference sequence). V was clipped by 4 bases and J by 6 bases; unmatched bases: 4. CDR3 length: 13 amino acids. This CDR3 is CAWNPGQGAEQYF. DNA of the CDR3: TGTGCCTGGAACCCGGGACAGGGGGCCGAGCAGTACTTC.

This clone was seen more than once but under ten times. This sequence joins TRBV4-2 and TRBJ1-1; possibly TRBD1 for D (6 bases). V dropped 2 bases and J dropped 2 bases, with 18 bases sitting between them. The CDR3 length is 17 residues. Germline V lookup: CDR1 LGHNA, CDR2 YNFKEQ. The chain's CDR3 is CASSQMGETGPNTEAFF. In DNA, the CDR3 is TGTGCCAGCAGCCAAATGGGGGAGACAGGTCCAAACACTGAAGCTTTCTTT.

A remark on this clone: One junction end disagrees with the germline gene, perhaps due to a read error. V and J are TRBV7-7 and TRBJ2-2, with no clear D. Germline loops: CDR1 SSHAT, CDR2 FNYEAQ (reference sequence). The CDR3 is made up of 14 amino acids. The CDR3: CASSPGPVIGELFF. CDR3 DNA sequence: TGTGCTAGCAGCCCCGGGCCGGTTATCGGGGAGCTGTTTTTT.

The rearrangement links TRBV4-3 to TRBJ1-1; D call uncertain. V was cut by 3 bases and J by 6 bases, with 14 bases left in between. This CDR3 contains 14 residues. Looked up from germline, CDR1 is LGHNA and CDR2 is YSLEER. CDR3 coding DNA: TGCGCCAGCAGCCAGGCAGAAGGGAGCGCTGAAGCTTTCTTT. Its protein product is CASSQAEGSAEAFF.

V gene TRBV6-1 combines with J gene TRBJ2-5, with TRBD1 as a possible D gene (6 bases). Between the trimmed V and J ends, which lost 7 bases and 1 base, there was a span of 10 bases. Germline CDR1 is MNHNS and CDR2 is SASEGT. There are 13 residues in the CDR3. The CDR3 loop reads CASTGVFQETQYF. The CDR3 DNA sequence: TGTGCCAGCACAGGGGTATTCCAAGAGACCCAGTACTTC.

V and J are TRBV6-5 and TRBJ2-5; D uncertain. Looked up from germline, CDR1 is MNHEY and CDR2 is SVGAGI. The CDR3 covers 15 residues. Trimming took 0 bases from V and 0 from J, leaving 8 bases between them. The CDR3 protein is CASSYSQANQETQYF. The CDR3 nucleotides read TGTGCCAGCAGTTACTCGCAAGCCAACCAAGAGACCCAGTACTTC.

DNA of the CDR3: TGTGCCAGCAGCTTGGGCTTAGACAGGGACTATGGCTACACCTTC. It is translated as CASSLGLDRDYGYTF. The chain joins TRBV11-2 to TRBJ1-2; the match to TRBD1 covers 7 bases. This CDR3 is 15 amino acids long. V gave up 3 bases and J gave up 3 bases; unmatched junction bases: 7. Germline V gene data show CDR1 as SGHAT and CDR2 as FQNNGV.